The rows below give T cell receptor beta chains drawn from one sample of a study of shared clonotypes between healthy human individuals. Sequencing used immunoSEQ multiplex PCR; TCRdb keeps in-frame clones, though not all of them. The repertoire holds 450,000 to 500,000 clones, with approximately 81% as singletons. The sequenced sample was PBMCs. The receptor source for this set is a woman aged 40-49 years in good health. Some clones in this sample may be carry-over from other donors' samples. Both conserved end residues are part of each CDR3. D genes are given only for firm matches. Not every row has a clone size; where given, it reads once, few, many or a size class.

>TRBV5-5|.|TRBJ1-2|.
TGCGCCAGCAGCCTGACAGAAACTAACTATGGCTACACCTTC
CASSLTETNYGYTF
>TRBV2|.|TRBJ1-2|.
TGTGCCAGCTCCGAGGGGGGTGGCTATGGCTACACCTTC
CASSEGGGYGYTF
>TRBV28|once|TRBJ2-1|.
TGTGCCAGCATGGGGTATGGGTACTCCTACAATGAGCAGTTCTTC
CASMGYGYSYNEQFF
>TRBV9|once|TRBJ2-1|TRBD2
TGTGCCAGCAGCGTAACGCTAGCGGATGGCAATGAGCAGTTCTTC
CASSVTLADGNEQFF
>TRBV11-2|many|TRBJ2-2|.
TGTGCCAGCAGCTTACTTCAGAACACCGGGGAGCTGTTTTTT
CASSLLQNTGELFF
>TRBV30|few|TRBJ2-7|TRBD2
TGTGCCTGGACCCCCCCCCGACTAGCGATCACCTACGAGCAGTACTTC
CAWTPPRLAITYEQYF
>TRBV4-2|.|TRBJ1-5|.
TGTGCCAGCAGCCAAGAGGGGGGTCTTCAGCCCCAGCATTTT
CASSQEGGLQPQHF
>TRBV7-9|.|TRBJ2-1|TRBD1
TGTGCCAGCAGACACACAGGGGTTGGGGGCTCCTACAATGAGCAGTTCTTC
CASRHTGVGGSYNEQFF
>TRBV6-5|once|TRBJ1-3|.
TGTGCCAGCAGTTCAGTTGGAAACACCATATATTTT
CASSSVGNTIYF
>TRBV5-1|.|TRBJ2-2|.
TGCGCCAGCAGCTGTTCTTTTGGGGGAACCGGTGAGCTGTTTTTT
CASSCSFGGTGELFF
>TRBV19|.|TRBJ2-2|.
TGTGCCATTCAAACCGGGACGGGGAACACCGGGGAGCTGTTTTTT
CAIQTGTGNTGELFF
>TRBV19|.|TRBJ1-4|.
TGTGCCAGTAGTATCCGACAGGACGGGATCGATGAAAAACTGTTTTTT
CASSIRQDGIDEKLFF
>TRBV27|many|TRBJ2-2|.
TGTGCCAGCAGTTTATCCGGGGATTTGGATCTCCTCTCGAACACCGGGGAGCTGTTTTTT
CASSLSGDLDLLSNTGELFF
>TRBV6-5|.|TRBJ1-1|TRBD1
TGTGCCAGCAGCCACAGGGGGCGGAGGACTGAAGCTTTCTTT
CASSHRGRRTEAFF
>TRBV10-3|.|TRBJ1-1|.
TGTGCCATCAGAGCCAGGATTGACACTGAAGCTTTCTTT
CAIRARIDTEAFF
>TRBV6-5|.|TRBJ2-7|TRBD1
TGTGCCAGCAGTTACCGGACAGGGGGCGAGCAGTACTTC
CASSYRTGGEQYF
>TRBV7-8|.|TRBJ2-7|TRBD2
TGTGCCAGCAAACTAGCGGGAGGGCCCTACGAGCAGTACTTC
CASKLAGGPYEQYF
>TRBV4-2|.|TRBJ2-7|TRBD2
TGTGCCAGCAGCCAAGATGGGACTAGCGGGCCCTACGAGCAGTACTTC
CASSQDGTSGPYEQYF
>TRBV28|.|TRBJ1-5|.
TGTGCCAGCAGTCTGATTAGTCAGCCCCAGCATTTT
CASSLISQPQHF